The T cell receptor beta chain described here comes from a study of blood T cell repertoires in COVID-19 (dated by TCRdb to 2018 to 2020). About the study as a whole: Samples from collaborators originated in the United States, Italy and Spain and spanned both the acute and convalescent phases of COVID-19. The prospective study material was composed of cDNA or gDNA derived from T cells, B-cell-depleted T cells, or PBMCs. The dataset comprised deeply sampled blood TCRbeta repertoires from subjects exposed to, actively infected with, or recovered from COVID-19. A freely available public database, intended as a resource for researchers studying the immune response to SARS-CoV-2, is where the repertoires were released. The samples were drawn from the first 160 participants of the ongoing ImmuneRACE study and from 1,200 or so subjects provided by 6 global collaborators. Nearly every sample came with metadata listing a de-identified subject ID, COVID-19 status, age in years and sex. Where available, HLA class I and class II types were taken from metadata supplied by the sample provider and were not determined by assay-based typing.

V drops 4 bases and J drops 1 base, leaving 7 bases in between. CDR1 and CDR2, looked up from the germline V gene, are MNHEY and SVGAGI. The CDR3 holds 13 amino acids from the cysteine to the phenylalanine. CDR3 DNA is the only sequence kept; it has 39 bases, read in frame from the first base. The study at large found these results: How much clinical and demographic metadata was included differed by source and by participant, and the metadata was provided uncurated.

A word on this clone: No cognate antigen has been identified for it. Base qualities are missing; no much larger clone stands one base away.

TCRbeta CDR3 regions were amplified from genomic DNA by means of the immunoSEQ Assay, a bias-controlled multiplex PCR. The study's processing was this. Nucleated cell counts per sample were estimated from amplification of reference gene primers within the assay. To quantify the absolute abundance of each unique TCRbeta CDR3 rearrangement, sequence reads were collapsed and filtered. For each sample, productive Simpson clonality was calculated as the square root of Simpson's diversity index across productive rearrangements. In TCRdb, the immuneACCESS table is reduced to in-frame sequences with V and J assigned. These tables do not hold every clone; where another copy was compared, an unresolved V gene accounts for under half, and the others remain unexplained. That table supplies the V and J calls and clone size; D and trimming were determined from the DNA. This sample has 65,000 or so clones in its table, and approximately 80% of those were observed once. The ten largest account for 3.5% to 4.5% of the sample.

The collaborating institutions used their own protocols to collect whole blood in K2EDTA tubes. For TCRbeta analysis, collaborators shipped samples as frozen whole blood, isolated PBMCs, or DNA extracted from either of those sample types. The clonotype originates from a man aged 55-75 years with acute or convalescent COVID-19. Here the chain combines TRBV6-5 and TRBJ1-1; the D gene lacks a confident call. Sequencing was done on a sample of peripheral blood. In nucleotide form, the sequence is TGTGCCAGCAGTTGGGCACGGAACACTGAAGCTTTCTTT. It is translated as CASSWARNTEAFF.